This section outlines one TCR beta chain sequence together with its context. Its specificity is unknown. The data were taken from a study of T cells expressing NK-cell markers. Background on the study: TCR beta repertoires came from sorted CD3+CD56+NKG2C+, CD3+CD56+NKG2C- and CD3+CD56-NKG2C+ T cells. Findings and limits, study-wide: The contribution of dominant NKG2C+ clonotypes to CD8+ T cells in roughly 6 donors was 1.0-7.0%. These clonotypes also led the CD3+CD56-NKG2C+ fraction in a handful of donors.

Synthesis of TCR beta cDNA relied on 5'RACE template switching carrying UMIs. Each CDR3 protein gets one entry in TCRdb, which reprocessed the 5' RACE reads and gives no DNA. The specimen's table records approximately 380,000 distinct CDR3 sequences. This clonotype originated in a man between 18 and 69 years old in good health. The specimen was blood T cells: a sorted CD56 or NKG2C T cell subset, CD4+ or CD8+ T cells, or bulk PBMC T cells (not recorded which).

CDR3 loop: CSVEGQWETQYF. The chain is built from TRBV29-1 and TRBJ2-5; the TCRdb call, TRBD1, lacks DNA for checking. The CDR3 covers 12 residues. Per the germline V gene, CDR1 is SQVTM and CDR2 is ANQGSEA.